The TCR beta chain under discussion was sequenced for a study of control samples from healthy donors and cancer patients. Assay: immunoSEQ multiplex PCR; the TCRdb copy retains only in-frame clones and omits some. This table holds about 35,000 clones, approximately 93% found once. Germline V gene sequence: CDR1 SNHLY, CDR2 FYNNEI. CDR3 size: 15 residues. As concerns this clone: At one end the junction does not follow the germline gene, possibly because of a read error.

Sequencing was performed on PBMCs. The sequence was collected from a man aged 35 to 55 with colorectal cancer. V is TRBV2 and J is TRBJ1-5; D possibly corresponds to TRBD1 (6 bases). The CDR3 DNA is TGTGCCAGCAAGTGGGAGGGGGGGGGCAAGCAGCCCCAGCATTTT. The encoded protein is CASKWEGGGKQPQHF.